This T cell receptor (beta chain) appears in the sequencing data of a study of CD8 T cells in ankylosing spondylitis. Study-wide points: The authors reported significant enrichment of disease-linked clones in matched ankylosing spondylitis synovial fluid. CD8+ cells made up the disease-linked clones, which were relatively rare in peripheral blood.

Quantitative 5'-RACE with molecular barcodes was used to make the TCR beta libraries. TCRdb independently ran MiXCR on the 5' RACE reads; one entry per CDR3 protein. The table lists about 240,000 distinct CDR3 sequences, around 7.8% of them singletons. V was clipped by 5 bases and J by 6 bases, with 19 bases between them. Germline-derived CDR1 and CDR2 are LNHDA and SQIVND (reference sequence). There are 15 residues in the CDR3. As to this clonotype: The antigen is unknown.

The chain combines TRBV19 with TRBJ1-2; maybe TRBD1 (6 bases). Input material: blood, either unsorted or a sorted T cell fraction (not recorded which). The source of this sequence is a male donor with ankylosing spondylitis or in good health (not recorded which). CDR3 coding DNA: TGTGCCAGTAGTCCCCGGGCAGGGGAAACGGATGGCTACACCTTC. The encoded protein is CASSPRAGETDGYTF.